The T cell receptor beta chain described here comes from a study of breast tumors, draining lymph nodes, adjacent tissues. Findings and caveats of the study: Data only fit, rather than demonstrated, lymph node origin of most tumor T cells. Tumor and nontumor repertoires were significantly more similar in luminal-like than in basal-like breast cancer. Tumor repertoires ranked between lymph nodes and nontumor tissue in diversity, with V and J gene preferences. Data fit most tumor T cells coming from lymph node, expanding in tumor.

MiXCR, run by TCRdb on the multiplex PCR reads, gives a single entry per CDR3 protein. The sample carries 21,000 or so distinct CDR3 sequences, around 41% recorded once. The germline V gene encodes CDR1 SGHRS and CDR2 YFSETQ. V was cut by 4 bases and J by 2 bases, with 16 bases left in between. The CDR3 totals 16 residues. With respect to this clonotype: No antigen is known for it.

The source material was breast tumor tissue. This receptor was identified in a female donor with breast cancer. Some clones in this sample may be carry-over from other donors' samples. V gene TRBV5-1 combines with J gene TRBJ2-1; the D gene is possibly TRBD1 (6 bases). For the CDR3, the DNA is TGCGCCAGCAGCCCCCAGGGGTTTTCCCCCTACAATGAGCAGTTCTTC. Protein product: CASSPQGFSPYNEQFF.